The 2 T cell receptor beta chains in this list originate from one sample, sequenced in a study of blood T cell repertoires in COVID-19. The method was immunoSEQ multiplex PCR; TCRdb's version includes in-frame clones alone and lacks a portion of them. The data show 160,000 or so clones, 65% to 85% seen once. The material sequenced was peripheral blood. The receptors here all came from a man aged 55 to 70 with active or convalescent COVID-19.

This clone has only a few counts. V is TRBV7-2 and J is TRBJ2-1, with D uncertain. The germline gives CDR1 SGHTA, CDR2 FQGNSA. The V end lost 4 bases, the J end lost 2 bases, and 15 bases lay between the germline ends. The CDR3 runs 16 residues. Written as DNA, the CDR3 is TGTGCCAGCAGCTCAACGTCACCGAGCACCTACAATGAGCAGTTCTTC. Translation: CASSSTSPSTYNEQFF.

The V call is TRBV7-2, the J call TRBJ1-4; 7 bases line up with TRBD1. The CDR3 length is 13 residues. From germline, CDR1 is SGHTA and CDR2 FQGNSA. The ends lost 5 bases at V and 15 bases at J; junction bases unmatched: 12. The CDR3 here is CASSKQTGTKVFF. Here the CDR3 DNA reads TGTGCCAGCAGCAAGCAGACAGGGACGAAGGTGTTTTTT.